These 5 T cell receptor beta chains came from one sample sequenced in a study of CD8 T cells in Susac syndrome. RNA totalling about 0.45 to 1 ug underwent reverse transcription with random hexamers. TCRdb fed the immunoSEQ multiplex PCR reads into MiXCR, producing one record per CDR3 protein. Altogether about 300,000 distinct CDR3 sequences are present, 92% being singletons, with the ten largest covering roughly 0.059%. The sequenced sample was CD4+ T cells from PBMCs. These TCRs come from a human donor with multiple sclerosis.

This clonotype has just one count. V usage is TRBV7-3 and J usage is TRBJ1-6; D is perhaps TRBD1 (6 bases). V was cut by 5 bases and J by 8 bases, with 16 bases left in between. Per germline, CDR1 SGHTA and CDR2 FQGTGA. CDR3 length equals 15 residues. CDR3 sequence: CASSLETGPDSPLHF. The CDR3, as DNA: TGTGCCAGCAGCCTAGAAACAGGGCCCGATTCACCCCTCCACTTT.

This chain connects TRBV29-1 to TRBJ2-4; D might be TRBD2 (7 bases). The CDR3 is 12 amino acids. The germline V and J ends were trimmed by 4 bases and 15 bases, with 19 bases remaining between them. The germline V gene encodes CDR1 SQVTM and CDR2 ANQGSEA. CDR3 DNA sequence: TGCAGCGTTGGTCGGGGGAGGGGGTTTGGGTACTTC. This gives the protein CSVGRGRGFGYF.

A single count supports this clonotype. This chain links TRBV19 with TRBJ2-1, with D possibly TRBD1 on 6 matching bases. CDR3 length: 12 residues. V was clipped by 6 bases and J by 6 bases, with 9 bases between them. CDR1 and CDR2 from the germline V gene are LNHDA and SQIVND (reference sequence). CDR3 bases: TGTGCCAGTAGCAGGGGCCCCAATGAGCAGTTCTTC. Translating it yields CASSRGPNEQFF.

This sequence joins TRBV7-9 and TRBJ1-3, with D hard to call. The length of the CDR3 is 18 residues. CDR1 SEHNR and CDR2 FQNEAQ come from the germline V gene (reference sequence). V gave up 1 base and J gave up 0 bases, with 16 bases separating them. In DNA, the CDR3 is TGTGCCAGCAGCTTAGGAGGATCCAGCATGATCTCTGGAAACACCATATATTTT. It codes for CASSLGGSSMISGNTIYF.

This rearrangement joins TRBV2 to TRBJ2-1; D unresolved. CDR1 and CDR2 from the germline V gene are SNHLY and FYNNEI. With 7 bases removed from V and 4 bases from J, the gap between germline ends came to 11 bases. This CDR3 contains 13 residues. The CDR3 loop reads CASKLTSYNEQFF. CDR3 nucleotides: TGTGCCAGCAAACTAACGTCATACAATGAGCAGTTCTTC.